This T cell receptor (beta chain) is drawn from a study of T-cell memory formation after mild COVID-19. Study-level background: Clusters were largely donor specific. Points from the study as a whole: Researchers found some responding clones in pre-infection memory, a sign that cross-reactive memory joined.

This clonotype came up a few times. What it binds is not known. Constant-segment primers and 5'RACE yielded cDNA libraries for TCR alpha and TCR beta, each carrying sample barcodes and UMIs. TCRdb redid the calling of the 5' RACE reads with MiXCR, one entry per CDR3 protein. This sample has 350,000 or so distinct CDR3 sequences, with around 20% found just once. Germline V gene lookup returns CDR1 MNHEY and CDR2 SVGAGI. The V end lost 3 bases, the J end lost 2 bases, and 12 bases lay between the germline ends. The CDR3 runs to 15 residues. The sample was PBMCs or a T cell subset sorted from them (not recorded which). This chain links TRBV6-5 with TRBJ2-3, with D hard to call. This clonotype was sampled from a man younger than 35 who had mild COVID-19 (a few samples of this study predate the infection). Cell type and time point are not known. The CDR3 protein is CASSYSGQFTDTQYF. CDR3 coding DNA: TGTGCCAGCAGTTATTCTGGGCAGTTCACAGATACGCAGTATTTT.